These T cell receptor beta chains were read from a single sample in a study of blood T cell repertoires in COVID-19. Sequenced by immunoSEQ multiplex PCR; TCRdb stores in-frame clones only, minus some. Of around 300,000 clones detected, roughly 91% appear once; the ten largest clones hold 1.5% to 2%. The sample was PBMCs or T cells enriched from blood (not recorded which). The receptors were gathered from a woman in her fifties or sixties who had recovered from COVID-19. Each CDR3 is given with its conserved first and last residue. A D gene is named only where the DNA matches it firmly. A row's size may be missing; if present it is once, few, many or a size class.

CDR3aa: CASSVGLASGELFF; CDR3nt: TGTGCCAGCAGCGTGGGACTAGCGTCCGGGGAGCTGTTTTTT; abundance: few; d_gene: TRBD2; j_gene: TRBJ2-2; v_gene: TRBV9
CDR3aa: CASKETGSLDYGYTF; CDR3nt: TGTGCCAGCAAGGAGACAGGATCCCTCGACTATGGCTACACCTTC; abundance: NA; d_gene: NA; j_gene: TRBJ1-2; v_gene: TRBV28
CDR3aa: CASSALHSGATDTQYF; CDR3nt: TGTGCCAGCAGTGCCCTCCATAGCGGGGCCACAGATACGCAGTATTTT; abundance: NA; d_gene: TRBD2; j_gene: TRBJ2-3; v_gene: TRBV6-1
CDR3aa: CATRRSTNEKLFF; CDR3nt: TGTGCCACTAGAAGATCGACTAATGAAAAACTGTTTTTT; abundance: NA; d_gene: NA; j_gene: TRBJ1-4; v_gene: TRBV18
CDR3aa: CATSDSMGQVNQPQHF; CDR3nt: TGTGCCACCAGTGACAGTATGGGACAGGTCAATCAGCCCCAGCATTTT; abundance: NA; d_gene: TRBD1; j_gene: TRBJ1-5; v_gene: TRBV24-1
CDR3aa: CASSYRGRESEQYF; CDR3nt: TGTGCCAGCAGTTATCGTGGCAGGGAATCCGAGCAGTACTTC; abundance: NA; d_gene: NA; j_gene: TRBJ2-7; v_gene: TRBV6-6
CDR3aa: CASSLKQGHQNF; CDR3nt: TGTGCCAGCAGTTTAAAGCAGGGCCACCAAAATTTT; abundance: NA; d_gene: NA; j_gene: TRBJ1-1; v_gene: TRBV12-3/TRBV12-4
CDR3aa: CASRPRPRVTEAFF; CDR3nt: TGTGCCAGCAGACCCAGACCCAGGGTCACTGAAGCTTTCTTT; abundance: NA; d_gene: NA; j_gene: TRBJ1-1; v_gene: TRBV28
CDR3aa: CASSERTAASTDTQYF; CDR3nt: TGTGCCAGCAGTGAAAGGACAGCGGCTAGCACAGATACGCAGTATTTT; abundance: NA; d_gene: NA; j_gene: TRBJ2-3; v_gene: TRBV6-1
CDR3aa: CASAPQASTYEQYF; CDR3nt: TGCGCCAGCGCCCCCCAGGCCAGTACCTACGAGCAGTACTTC; abundance: NA; d_gene: NA; j_gene: TRBJ2-7; v_gene: TRBV5-1
CDR3aa: CASSLGDFKTQYF; CDR3nt: TGTGCCAGCAGCTTGGGGGACTTCAAGACCCAGTACTTC; abundance: NA; d_gene: NA; j_gene: TRBJ2-5; v_gene: TRBV5-5
CDR3aa: CASSLSGGGNQPQHF; CDR3nt: TGCGCCAGCAGCCTCTCGGGGGGTGGCAATCAGCCCCAGCATTTT; abundance: NA; d_gene: NA; j_gene: TRBJ1-5; v_gene: TRBV4-1
CDR3aa: CATSRARGKGQETQYF; CDR3nt: TGTGCCACCAGCAGAGCCCGGGGGAAAGGGCAAGAGACCCAGTACTTC; abundance: NA; d_gene: NA; j_gene: TRBJ2-5; v_gene: TRBV15
CDR3aa: CSAILAETQYF; CDR3nt: TGCAGTGCTATCCTAGCCGAGACCCAGTACTTC; abundance: NA; d_gene: NA; j_gene: TRBJ2-5; v_gene: TRBV20-1
CDR3aa: CASSPRGRGSYEQYF; CDR3nt: TGTGCCAGCAGTCCTCGAGGCAGGGGTTCCTACGAGCAGTACTTC; abundance: NA; d_gene: NA; j_gene: TRBJ2-7; v_gene: TRBV6-5
CDR3aa: CSVEGNTEAFF; CDR3nt: TGCAGCGTCGAGGGGAACACTGAAGCTTTCTTT; abundance: NA; d_gene: NA; j_gene: TRBJ1-1; v_gene: TRBV29-1
CDR3aa: CSVEGTREDTQYF; CDR3nt: TGCAGCGTTGAGGGGACAAGGGAAGATACGCAGTATTTT; abundance: NA; d_gene: NA; j_gene: TRBJ2-3; v_gene: TRBV29-1
CDR3aa: CASSPPLSSGNTIYF; CDR3nt: TGCGCCAGCAGCCCTCCTCTGAGCTCTGGAAACACCATATATTTT; abundance: NA; d_gene: NA; j_gene: TRBJ1-3; v_gene: TRBV4-1
CDR3aa: CATSDRLRENTDTQYF; CDR3nt: TGTGCCACCAGTGATCGCTTGCGGGAGAACACAGATACGCAGTATTTT; abundance: NA; d_gene: TRBD2; j_gene: TRBJ2-3; v_gene: TRBV24-1
CDR3aa: CASSVYGMNTEAFF; CDR3nt: TGTGCCAGCAGCGTATACGGGATGAACACTGAAGCTTTCTTT; abundance: NA; d_gene: NA; j_gene: TRBJ1-1; v_gene: TRBV7-2
CDR3aa: CASSLIAGGYGEQFF; CDR3nt: TGTGCCAGCAGCTTAATAGCGGGGGGTTACGGTGAGCAGTTCTTC; abundance: once; d_gene: TRBD2; j_gene: TRBJ2-1; v_gene: TRBV11-3
CDR3aa: CASSTTGRGPQETQYF; CDR3nt: TGTGCCAGTAGTACAACCGGGCGGGGCCCGCAAGAGACCCAGTACTTC; abundance: NA; d_gene: NA; j_gene: TRBJ2-5; v_gene: TRBV19
CDR3aa: CASSLAFGGADTQYF; CDR3nt: TGCGCCAGCAGCTTGGCCTTTGGGGGGGCAGATACGCAGTATTTT; abundance: NA; d_gene: TRBD2; j_gene: TRBJ2-3; v_gene: TRBV5-1
CDR3aa: CASSSYGQGADEKLFF; CDR3nt: TGTGCCAGCAGTTCGTACGGACAGGGGGCGGATGAAAAACTGTTTTTT; abundance: NA; d_gene: TRBD1; j_gene: TRBJ1-4; v_gene: TRBV13
CDR3aa: CASRPLGNTGELFF; CDR3nt: TGCGCCAGCAGACCTCTAGGAAACACCGGGGAGCTGTTTTTT; abundance: few; d_gene: NA; j_gene: TRBJ2-2; v_gene: TRBV5-1
CDR3aa: CASSLTGGNQETQYF; CDR3nt: TGCGCCAGCAGCTTGACGGGGGGCAACCAAGAGACCCAGTACTTC; abundance: NA; d_gene: NA; j_gene: TRBJ2-5; v_gene: TRBV5-1
CDR3aa: CASKAGGDYNEQFF; CDR3nt: TGCGCCAGCAAAGCGGGAGGCGACTACAATGAGCAGTTCTTC; abundance: once; d_gene: TRBD2; j_gene: TRBJ2-1; v_gene: TRBV5-1
CDR3aa: CASSLGLAGGEQFF; CDR3nt: TGTGCCAGCAGCTTGGGACTAGCGGGGGGGGAGCAGTTCTTC; abundance: NA; d_gene: TRBD2; j_gene: TRBJ2-1; v_gene: TRBV5-4
CDR3aa: CALHRGRTEAFF; CDR3nt: TGTGCCTTACACAGGGGGCGAACTGAAGCTTTCTTT; abundance: NA; d_gene: TRBD1; j_gene: TRBJ1-1; v_gene: TRBV30
CDR3aa: CARQGTVSQPQHF; CDR3nt: TGTGCCAGGCAGGGGACAGTCAGTCAGCCCCAGCATTTT; abundance: NA; d_gene: TRBD1; j_gene: TRBJ1-5; v_gene: TRBV19
CDR3aa: CASSSSDKYYGYTF; CDR3nt: TGCGCCAGCAGCTCATCAGACAAGTACTATGGCTACACCTTC; abundance: once; d_gene: NA; j_gene: TRBJ1-2; v_gene: TRBV5-1
CDR3aa: CASSSRASPLHF; CDR3nt: TGTGCCAGCAGTTCCAGGGCCTCACCCCTCCACTTT; abundance: NA; d_gene: NA; j_gene: TRBJ1-6; v_gene: TRBV27
CDR3aa: CASSSRGYGYTF; CDR3nt: TGTGCCAGTAGTTCTCGCGGTTATGGCTACACCTTC; abundance: NA; d_gene: NA; j_gene: TRBJ1-2; v_gene: TRBV19
CDR3aa: CASSSTFNRDPSYEQYF; CDR3nt: TGTGCCAGCAGCTCCACTTTCAACAGGGACCCCTCCTACGAGCAGTACTTC; abundance: NA; d_gene: NA; j_gene: TRBJ2-7; v_gene: TRBV7-3
CDR3aa: CASSRRSGRANNEQFF; CDR3nt: TGTGCCAGCAGCCGAAGGAGCGGGAGGGCCAACAATGAGCAGTTCTTC; abundance: NA; d_gene: TRBD2; j_gene: TRBJ2-1; v_gene: TRBV11-3
CDR3aa: CASSLSRGGSPLHF; CDR3nt: TGTGCCAGCAGTTTATCGAGGGGGGGTTCACCCCTCCACTTT; abundance: NA; d_gene: NA; j_gene: TRBJ1-6; v_gene: TRBV27
CDR3aa: CASSLTGSRYEQYF; CDR3nt: TGTGCCAGCAGTTTAACCGGGAGCCGTTACGAGCAGTACTTC; abundance: NA; d_gene: NA; j_gene: TRBJ2-7; v_gene: TRBV28
CDR3aa: CAWGDRPSNQPQHF; CDR3nt: TGTGCCTGGGGGGACAGGCCTAGCAATCAGCCCCAGCATTTT; abundance: once; d_gene: TRBD1; j_gene: TRBJ1-5; v_gene: TRBV30
CDR3aa: CASSGQKDTEAFF; CDR3nt: TGTGCCAGCTCGGGACAGAAGGACACTGAAGCTTTCTTT; abundance: NA; d_gene: TRBD1; j_gene: TRBJ1-1; v_gene: TRBV18
CDR3aa: CASSTTGGYTEAFF; CDR3nt: TGTGCCAGCTCAACGACAGGGGGCTACACTGAAGCTTTCTTT; abundance: NA; d_gene: TRBD1; j_gene: TRBJ1-1; v_gene: TRBV18
CDR3aa: CASSLGGVSYNEQFF; CDR3nt: TGTGCCAGCAGTTTAGGAGGGGTCTCCTACAATGAGCAGTTCTTC; abundance: NA; d_gene: NA; j_gene: TRBJ2-1; v_gene: TRBV28
CDR3aa: CASSPQEGRNTEAFF; CDR3nt: TGTGCCAGCAGTCCACAGGAAGGAAGGAACACTGAAGCTTTCTTT; abundance: NA; d_gene: NA; j_gene: TRBJ1-1; v_gene: TRBV28
CDR3aa: CASSLSRDYGYTF; CDR3nt: TGTGCCAGCAGTTTAAGCCGGGACTATGGCTACACCTTC; abundance: NA; d_gene: NA; j_gene: TRBJ1-2; v_gene: TRBV27
CDR3aa: CASSLGGLSSYNEQFF; CDR3nt: TGCGCCAGCTCTCTGGGGGGGCTGAGCTCCTACAATGAGCAGTTCTTC; abundance: NA; d_gene: NA; j_gene: TRBJ2-1; v_gene: TRBV5-1
CDR3aa: CASSLNLANQPQHF; CDR3nt: TGTGCCAGTAGTCTCAACTTAGCCAATCAGCCCCAGCATTTT; abundance: NA; d_gene: NA; j_gene: TRBJ1-5; v_gene: TRBV19